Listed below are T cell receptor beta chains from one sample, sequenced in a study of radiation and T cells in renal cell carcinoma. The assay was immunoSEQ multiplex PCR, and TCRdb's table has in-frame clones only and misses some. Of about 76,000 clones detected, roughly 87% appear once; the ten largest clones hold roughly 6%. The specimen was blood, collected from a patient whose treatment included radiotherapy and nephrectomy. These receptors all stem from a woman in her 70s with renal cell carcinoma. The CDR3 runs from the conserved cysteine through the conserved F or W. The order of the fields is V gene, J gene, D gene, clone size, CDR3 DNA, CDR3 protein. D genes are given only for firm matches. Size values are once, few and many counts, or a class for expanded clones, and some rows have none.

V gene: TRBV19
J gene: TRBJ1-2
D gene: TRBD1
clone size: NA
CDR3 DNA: TGTGCCAGTAGCCAGACCTCCGGGACAGGGGGCTATAGTGGTGGCTACACCTTC
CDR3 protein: CASSQTSGTGGYSGGYTF

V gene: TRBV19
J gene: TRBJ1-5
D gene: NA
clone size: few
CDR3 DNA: TGTGCCAGTACCCCCTCGAAAGACCTCCCGGGGCAGCCCCAGCATTTT
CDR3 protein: CASTPSKDLPGQPQHF

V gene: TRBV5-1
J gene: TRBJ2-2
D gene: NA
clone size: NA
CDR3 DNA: TGCGCCAGCAGCAACTTAGGGGCCACCGGGGAGCTGTTTTTT
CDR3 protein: CASSNLGATGELFF

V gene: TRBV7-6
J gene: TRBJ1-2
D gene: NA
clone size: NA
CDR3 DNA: TGTGCCAGCAGCTTAGATCAGGGAAACTATGGCTACACCTTC
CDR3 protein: CASSLDQGNYGYTF

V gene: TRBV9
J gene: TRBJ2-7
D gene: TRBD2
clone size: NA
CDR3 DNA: TGTGCCAGCAGCGTAGAACCTAGCGGGGGGATAAGCTCCTACGAGCAGTACTTC
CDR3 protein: CASSVEPSGGISSYEQYF

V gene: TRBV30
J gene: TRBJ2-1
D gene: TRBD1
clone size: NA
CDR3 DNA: TGTGCCTGGACCGCCGAGACAGGGGGCAGCTCCTACAATGAGCAGTTCTTC
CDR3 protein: CAWTAETGGSSYNEQFF

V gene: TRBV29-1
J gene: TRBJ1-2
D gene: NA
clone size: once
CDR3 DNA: TGCAGCGTTGTAGGGGCTGGCTACACCTTC
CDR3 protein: CSVVGAGYTF

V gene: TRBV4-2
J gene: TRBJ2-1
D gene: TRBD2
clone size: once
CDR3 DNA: TGTGCCAGCAGTCCCGACGGGGGAGCGGGGGGTAGCAATGAGCAGTTCTTC
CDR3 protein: CASSPDGGAGGSNEQFF

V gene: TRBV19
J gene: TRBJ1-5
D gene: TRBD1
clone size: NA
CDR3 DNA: TGTGCCAGTAGTATAGACGGGACAGTTAATCAGCCCCAGCATTTT
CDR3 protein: CASSIDGTVNQPQHF

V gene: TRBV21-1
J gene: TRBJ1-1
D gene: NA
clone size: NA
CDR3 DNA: TGTGCCAGCAGCAGCCTAAGACGGAGGAACACTGAAGCTTTCTTT
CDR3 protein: CASSSLRRRNTEAFF

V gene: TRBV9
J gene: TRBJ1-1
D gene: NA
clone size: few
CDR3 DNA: TGTGCCAGCAGCGTAGGAGGGATCCGGAACACTGAAGCTTTCTTT
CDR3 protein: CASSVGGIRNTEAFF

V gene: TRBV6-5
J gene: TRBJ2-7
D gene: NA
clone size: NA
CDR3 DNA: TGTGCCAGCCTCCCGGCCGGACAGCGGTCCTACGAGCAGTACTTC
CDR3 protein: CASLPAGQRSYEQYF

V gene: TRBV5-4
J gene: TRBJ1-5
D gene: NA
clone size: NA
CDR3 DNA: TGTGCCAGCAGCTTGGGAATGGGCAATCAGCCCCAGCATTTT
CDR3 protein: CASSLGMGNQPQHF

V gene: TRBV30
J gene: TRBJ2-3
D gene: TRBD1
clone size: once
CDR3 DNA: TGTGCCTGGAGTGTAGGACAGGGTGGCACAGATACGCAGTATTTT
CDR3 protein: CAWSVGQGGTDTQYF

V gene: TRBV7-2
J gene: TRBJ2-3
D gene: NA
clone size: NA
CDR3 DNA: TGTGCCAGCAGCCCCGCTTTGAGGACAGATACGCAGTATTTT
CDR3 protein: CASSPALRTDTQYF

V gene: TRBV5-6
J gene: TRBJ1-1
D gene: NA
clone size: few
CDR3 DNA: TGTGCCAGCAGCCGGGGACCGATGAACACTGAAGCTTTCTTT
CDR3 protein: CASSRGPMNTEAFF

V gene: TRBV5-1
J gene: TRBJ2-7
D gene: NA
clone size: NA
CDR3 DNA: TGCGCCAGCAGCTTGAGCGAACACACCTCCTACGAGCAGTACTTC
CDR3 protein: CASSLSEHTSYEQYF

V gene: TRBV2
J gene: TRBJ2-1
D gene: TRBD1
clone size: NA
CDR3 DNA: TGTGCCAGCGAGGCACCCGGGACAGGGATTATTGAGCAGTTCTTC
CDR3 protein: CASEAPGTGIIEQFF

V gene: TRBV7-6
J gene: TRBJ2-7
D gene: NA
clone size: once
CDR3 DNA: TGTGCCAGCAGCTTAGGGGCCCGGAACGACTACGAGCAGTACTTC
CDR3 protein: CASSLGARNDYEQYF

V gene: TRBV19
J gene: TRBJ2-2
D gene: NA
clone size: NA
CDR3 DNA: TGTGCCAGTAGTATGTACGGGCAGGAGAACACCGGGGAGCTGTTTTTT
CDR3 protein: CASSMYGQENTGELFF

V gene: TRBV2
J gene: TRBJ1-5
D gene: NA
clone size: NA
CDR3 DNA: TGTGCCAGCAGTGGGGACACAAATCAGCCCCAGCATTTT
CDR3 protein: CASSGDTNQPQHF

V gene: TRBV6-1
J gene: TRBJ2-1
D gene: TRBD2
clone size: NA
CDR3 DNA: TGTGCCAGCAAGGGAGGGACGGGATACAATGAGCAGTTCTTC
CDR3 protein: CASKGGTGYNEQFF

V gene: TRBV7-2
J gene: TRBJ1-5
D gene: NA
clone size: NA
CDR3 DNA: TGTGCCAGCAGCTGGACAGATTATAGCAATCAGCCCCAGCATTTT
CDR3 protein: CASSWTDYSNQPQHF

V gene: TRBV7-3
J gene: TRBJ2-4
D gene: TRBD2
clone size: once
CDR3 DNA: TGTGCCAGCAGCCGGGCGAGCGGGGACATTCAGTACTTC
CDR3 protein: CASSRASGDIQYF

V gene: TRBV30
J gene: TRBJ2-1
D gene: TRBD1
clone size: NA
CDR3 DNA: TGTGCCTCGCTCCGGGACAGGGGGCGACAGTTCTTC
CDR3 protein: CASLRDRGRQFF

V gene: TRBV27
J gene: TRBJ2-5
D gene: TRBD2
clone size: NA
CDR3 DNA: TGTGCCAGCAGTTTTAGCGGGGTTGGGACCCAGTACTTC
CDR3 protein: CASSFSGVGTQYF

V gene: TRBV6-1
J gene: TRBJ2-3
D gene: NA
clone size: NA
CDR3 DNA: TGTGCCGGGAGAAGGGGGAGCACAGATACGCAGTATTTT
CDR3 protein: CAGRRGSTDTQYF

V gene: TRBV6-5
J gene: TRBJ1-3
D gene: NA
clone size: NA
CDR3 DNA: TGTGCCAGCAGTTATGGGACGGATGGAAACACCATATATTTT
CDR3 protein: CASSYGTDGNTIYF

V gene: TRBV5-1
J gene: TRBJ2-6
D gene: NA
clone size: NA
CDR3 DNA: TGCGCCAGCAGCCAAACGACAACTGGGGCCAACGTCCTGACTTTC
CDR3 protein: CASSQTTTGANVLTF

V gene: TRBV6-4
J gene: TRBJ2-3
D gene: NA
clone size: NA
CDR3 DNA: TGTGCCAGCAGTGACTCACAGGGCACTACAGATACGCAGTATTTT
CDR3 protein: CASSDSQGTTDTQYF

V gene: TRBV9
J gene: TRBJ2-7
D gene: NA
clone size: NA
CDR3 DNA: TGTGCCAGCAGCCCGGGGGGCAGGGTCGTCGACGAGCAGTACTTC
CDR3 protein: CASSPGGRVVDEQYF

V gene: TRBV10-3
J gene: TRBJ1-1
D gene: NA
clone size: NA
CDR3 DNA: TGTGCCATCAGGGCGACGACAGTGAACACTGAAGCTTTCTTT
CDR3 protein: CAIRATTVNTEAFF

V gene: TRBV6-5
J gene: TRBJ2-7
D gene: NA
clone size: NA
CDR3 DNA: TGTGCCAGCAGAACGGGAGCCTCCTACGAGCAGTACTTC
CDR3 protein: CASRTGASYEQYF

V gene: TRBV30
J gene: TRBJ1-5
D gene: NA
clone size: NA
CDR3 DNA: TGTGCCTGGAGTGGTGGGGGGGGCAATCAGCCCCAGCATTTT
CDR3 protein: CAWSGGGGNQPQHF

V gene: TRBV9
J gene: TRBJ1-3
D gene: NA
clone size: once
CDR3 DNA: TGTGCCAGCAGCGTAGGACACCGGGAGTACTCTGGAAACACCATATATTTT
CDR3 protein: CASSVGHREYSGNTIYF

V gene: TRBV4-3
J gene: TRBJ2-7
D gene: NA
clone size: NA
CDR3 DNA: TGCGCCAGCAGCCAAGATGTCCGGACCTACGAGCAGTACTTC
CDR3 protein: CASSQDVRTYEQYF

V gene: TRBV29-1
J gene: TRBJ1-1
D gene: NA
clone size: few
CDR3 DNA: TGCAGCGTTGCAGAGAACACTGAAGCTTTCTTT
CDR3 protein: CSVAENTEAFF

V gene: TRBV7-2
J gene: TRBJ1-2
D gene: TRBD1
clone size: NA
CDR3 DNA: TGTGCCAGCAGCCCAGTTCAGGGGGCGCCGGCTGGCTACACCTTC
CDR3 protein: CASSPVQGAPAGYTF

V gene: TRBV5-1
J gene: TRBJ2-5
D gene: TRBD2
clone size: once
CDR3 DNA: TGCGCCAGCAGCCCACTAGCGGCGAGAGAGACCCAGTACTTC
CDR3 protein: CASSPLAARETQYF

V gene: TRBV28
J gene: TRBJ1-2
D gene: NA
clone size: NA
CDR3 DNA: TGTGCCAGCAGTTTTGGGGGAGCTGGGATGAAAGGCTACACCTTC
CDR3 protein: CASSFGGAGMKGYTF

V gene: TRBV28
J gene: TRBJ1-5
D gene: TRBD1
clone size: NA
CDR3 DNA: TGTGCCAGCAGGAAACAGGGGGCGCCGGGTCAGCCCCAGCATTTT
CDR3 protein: CASRKQGAPGQPQHF

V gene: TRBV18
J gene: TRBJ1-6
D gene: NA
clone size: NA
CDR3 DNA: TGTGCCAGCTCACACGATGGCAATTCACCCCTCCACTTT
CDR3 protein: CASSHDGNSPLHF

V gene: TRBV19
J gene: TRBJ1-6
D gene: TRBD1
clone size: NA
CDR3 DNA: TGTGCCAGTAGTATAACAGGGGATAATTCACCCCTCCACTTT
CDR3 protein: CASSITGDNSPLHF

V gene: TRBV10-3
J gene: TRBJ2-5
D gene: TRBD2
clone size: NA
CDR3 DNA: TGTGCCATCAGTCGAAGCGGGGGGCCGGTGGAAGAGACCCAGTACTTC
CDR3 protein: CAISRSGGPVEETQYF

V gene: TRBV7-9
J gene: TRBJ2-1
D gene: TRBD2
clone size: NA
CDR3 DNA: TGTGCCGGGATGGGAGGGCTGAATGAGCAGTTCTTC
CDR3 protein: CAGMGGLNEQFF

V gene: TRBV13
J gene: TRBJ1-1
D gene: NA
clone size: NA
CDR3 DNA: TGTGCCAGCAGCTTAAGCATATACCTGAACACTGAAGCTTTCTTT
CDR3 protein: CASSLSIYLNTEAFF

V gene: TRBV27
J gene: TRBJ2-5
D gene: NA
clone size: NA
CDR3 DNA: TGTGCCAGCAGTTTAGCAGAAGAGACCCAGTACTTC
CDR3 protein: CASSLAEETQYF

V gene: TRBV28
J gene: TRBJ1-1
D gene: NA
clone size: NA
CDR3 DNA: TGTGCCAGCAGTTTATTTGGGCAGGCGGGGACTGAAGCTTTCTTT
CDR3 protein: CASSLFGQAGTEAFF

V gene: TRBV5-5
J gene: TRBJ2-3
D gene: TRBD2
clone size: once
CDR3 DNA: TGTGCCAGCAGCTTGTCGGGTTGGACTAGCGGGGAGACAGATACGCAGTATTTT
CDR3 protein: CASSLSGWTSGETDTQYF

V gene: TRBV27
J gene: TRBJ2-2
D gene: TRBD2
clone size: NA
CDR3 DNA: TGTGCCAGCAGCCCTTTAGCGGGGGGATGGACCGGGGAGCTGTTTTTT
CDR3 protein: CASSPLAGGWTGELFF

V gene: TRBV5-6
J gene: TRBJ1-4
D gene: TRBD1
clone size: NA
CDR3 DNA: TGTGCCAGCAGCTGGACGGACAGGGGGGGAAAACTGTTTTTT
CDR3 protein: CASSWTDRGGKLFF

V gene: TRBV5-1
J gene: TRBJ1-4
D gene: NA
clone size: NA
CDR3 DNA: TGCGCCAGCAGCCTGGGTGTAGGTGCAACTAATGAAAAACTGTTTTTT
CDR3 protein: CASSLGVGATNEKLFF

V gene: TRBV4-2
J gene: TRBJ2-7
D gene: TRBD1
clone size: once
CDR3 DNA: TGTGCCAGCAGCTTCGTGGGACAGGGGCACGACGAGCAGTACTTC
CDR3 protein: CASSFVGQGHDEQYF

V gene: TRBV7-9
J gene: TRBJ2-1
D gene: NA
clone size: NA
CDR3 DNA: TGTGCCAGCAGCCAGCCGATATCTCCGGGGAGCTCCTACAATGAGCAGTTCTTC
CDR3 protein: CASSQPISPGSSYNEQFF

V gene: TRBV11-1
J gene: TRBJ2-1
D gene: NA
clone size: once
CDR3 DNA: TGTGCCAGCAGCTTACCAGGACGGTACAATGAGCAGTTCTTC
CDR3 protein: CASSLPGRYNEQFF